This T cell receptor beta chain comes out of a study of post-analysis software for immune sequencing data. Whole-study context: The patients showed relapsing-remitting, secondary progressive and progressive-relapsing multiple sclerosis courses.

The table lists this clonotype with a few counts. Its antigen is unidentified. The authors incorporated unique molecular identifiers into the TCR beta cDNA libraries. Using its own MiXCR run on the PCR reads, TCRdb lists one record per CDR3 protein. The sample shows about 500,000 distinct CDR3 sequences, around 40% of them seen only once. Findings and caveats of the study: Patients showed TRBV5-6, TRBV5-1 and TRBV20-1 among a few TRBV segments more frequent than in controls. Among multiple sclerosis patients, normalized Chao1 diversity was significantly below that of controls.

This CDR3 contains 15 residues. J gave up 4 bases and V 1 base, and 3 bases lay outside the gene matches. Germline assignment: CDR1 SGHVS and CDR2 FNYEAQ. This sequence joins TRBV7-6 and TRBJ2-1, with 8 bases matching TRBD1. Input material: blood. This TCR derives from a girl between 5 and 17 years old with multiple sclerosis. In nucleotides, the CDR3 is TGTGCCAGCAGCTTAGTGGGACAGGTGTACAATGAGCAGTTCTTC. Its protein product is CASSLVGQVYNEQFF. Looking up the rest from reference TRBV7-6 and TRBJ2-1 gives the full variable domain: GAGVSQSPRYKVTKRGQDVALRCDPISGHVSLYWYRQALGQGPEFLTYFNYEAQQDKSGLPNDRFSAERPEGSISTLTIQRTEQRDSAMYRCASSLVGQVYNEQFFGPGTRLTVL.